This T cell receptor beta chain came from a study of T-cell memory formation after mild COVID-19. As for the study in general: Across donors, TCR clusters were largely donor specific.

TCRdb fed the 5' RACE reads into MiXCR, producing one record per CDR3 protein. The table records fewer than 650,000 distinct CDR3 sequences, 17% of them present only once. Germline V lookup: CDR1 KGHDR, CDR2 SFDVKD. This CDR3 contains 17 residues. V shed 4 bases and J shed 0 bases, with 15 bases lying between them. Sequencing was done on a sample of PBMCs or a T cell subset sorted from them (not recorded which). The sequence was obtained from an adult woman who had mild COVID-19 (a few samples of this study predate the infection). Cell type and time point are not known. The chain combines TRBV24-1 with TRBJ2-1; D unresolved. Here the CDR3 reads CATSDTTPVSSYNEQFF. Here the CDR3 DNA reads TGTGCCACCAGTGACACCACTCCCGTGAGCTCCTACAATGAGCAGTTCTTC.